A single sample gave rise to the 17 T cell receptor beta chains below, sequenced in a study of T cell responses to AZD1222 COVID-19 vaccine. Clones were read by immunoSEQ multiplex PCR, and TCRdb kept only the in-frame ones, dropping some. This table has fewer than 110,000 clones, 80% to 90% appearing once. Sequenced material: peripheral blood, taken on day 0 of AZD1222 vaccination. These receptors all come from an adult in good health.

This clone has just one count. The V gene is TRBV6-5, the J gene TRBJ1-1; D is uncertain. V lost 6 bases, J lost 7 bases, and 9 bases lay in between. CDR1 and CDR2 (germline): MNHEY, SVGAGI. The CDR3 length is 11 residues. CDR3: CASSTQYEAFF. CDR3 sequence (DNA): TGTGCCAGCAGCACCCAGTATGAAGCTTTCTTT.

The rearrangement uses TRBV6-6 and TRBJ2-2; D might be TRBD1 (5 bases). The CDR3 runs to 16 residues. Germline V CDR1 and CDR2: MNHNY, SVGAGI (reference sequence). Trimming pared 0 bases from V and 7 bases from J, leaving 15 bases between. The CDR3 loop reads CASSYSSAGLGGELFF. DNA for the CDR3: TGTGCCAGCAGTTACTCATCGGCAGGGCTGGGCGGGGAGCTGTTTTTT.

The rearrangement links TRBV5-8 to TRBJ2-7; D is undetermined. CDR3 length equals 13 residues. V was trimmed by 0 bases and J by 6 bases, leaving 10 bases between them. Germline V lookup: CDR1 SGHTS, CDR2 YDEGEE. Here the CDR3 reads CASSLVSRSEQYF. CDR3 nucleotides: TGTGCCAGCAGCTTGGTTTCGAGGTCCGAGCAGTACTTC.

This sequence joins TRBV24-1 and TRBJ2-1; D ambiguous. The CDR3 runs 13 residues. The germline V gene encodes CDR1 KGHDR and CDR2 SFDVKD. V lost 6 bases, J lost 0 bases, and 5 bases lay in between. In DNA, the CDR3 is TGTGCCACCAGTCCGGGCTCCTACAATGAGCAGTTCTTC. Amino acid sequence: CATSPGSYNEQFF.

The chain combines TRBV5-4 with TRBJ2-7; 7 nucleotides match TRBD1. The CDR3 is 13 residues long. CDR1 and CDR2 (germline): SGHNT, YYREEE (reference sequence). With 2 bases clipped from V and 5 bases from J, the junction kept 4 bases outside the gene matches. The DNA for the CDR3 is TGTGCCAGCAGCTTCGACAGGGTCAACGAGCAGTACTTC. This gives the protein CASSFDRVNEQYF. Full variable domain (outside the CDR3, taken from reference TRBV5-4 and TRBJ2-7): ETGVTQSPTHLIKTRGQQVTLRCSSQSGHNTVSWYQQALGQGPQFIFQYYREEENGRGNFPPRFSGLQFPNYSSELNVNALELDDSALYLCASSFDRVNEQYFGPGTRLTVT.

This clone was recorded once. The chain has TRBV2 and TRBJ1-4, with D possibly being TRBD1 (5 bases). The germline gives CDR1 SNHLY, CDR2 FYNNEI. The V and J ends lost 7 bases and 0 bases respectively, with 9 bases between them. The CDR3 contains 14 residues. The CDR3 spells CASKGTATNEKLFF. DNA for the CDR3: TGTGCCAGCAAAGGGACGGCAACTAATGAAAAACTGTTTTTT.

The CDR3 bases are TGTGCCAGCAGTCGTCCACAGGGGGGAAACTACGAGCAGTACTTC. This sequence encodes CASSRPQGGNYEQYF. The chain employs TRBV27 and TRBJ2-7, with 8 bases matching TRBD1. The J segment lost 3 bases and the V segment lost 5 bases, leaving 9 bases of the junction unmatched. The CDR3 runs 15 residues. Germline CDR1 and CDR2: MNHEY and SMNVEV (reference sequence).

Details on this clone: This sample includes further DNA sequences coding for the same CDR3. This chain connects TRBV27 to TRBJ1-2; 7 bases match TRBD1. The CDR3 consists of 13 residues. The trim removed 6 bases at V and 4 bases at J, leaving 5 bases unmatched. Germline CDR1 reads MNHEY; CDR2 reads SMNVEV (reference sequence). The CDR3 here is CASSRQGSYGYTF. Here the CDR3 DNA reads TGTGCCAGCAGCAGACAGGGTAGCTATGGCTACACCTTC.

This sequence joins TRBV11-3 and TRBJ2-5, with TRBD1 matching 8 bases. This CDR3 region has 16 residues. V lost 4 bases, J lost 2 bases, and 9 bases stayed unmatched. Per the germline V gene, CDR1 is SGHNT and CDR2 is YENEEA. This CDR3 is CASSSTGGRLQETQYF. CDR3 DNA sequence: TGTGCCAGCAGCTCCACAGGGGGTCGTCTGCAAGAGACCCAGTACTTC.

The chain employs TRBV4-2 and TRBJ1-5; tentatively, D is TRBD1 (5 bases). Germline V gene lookup returns CDR1 LGHNA and CDR2 YNFKEQ. This CDR3 spans 18 amino acids. V dropped 4 bases and J dropped 4 bases, with 23 bases sitting between them. CDR3 region: CASSRVLGGVGENQPQHF. The DNA of the CDR3 is TGTGCCAGCAGCCGGGTGCTTGGAGGGGTGGGAGAGAATCAGCCCCAGCATTTT.

The V and J genes are TRBV5-1 and TRBJ2-7; 11 bases line up with TRBD2. The CDR3 length is 17 residues. Germline assignment: CDR1 SGHRS and CDR2 YFSETQ. V lost 4 bases to trimming and J lost 5 bases; unmatched junction nucleotides: 14. Here the CDR3 DNA reads TGCGCCAGCAGCCCGGAGGGGGCGACTAGCGGGACTAACGAGCAGTACTTC. Encoded protein: CASSPEGATSGTNEQYF.

This chain joins TRBV7-3 and TRBJ1-1; possibly TRBD1 for D (5 bases). This CDR3 is 14 amino acids long. Trimming stripped 2 bases from V and 1 base from J, with 8 bases between. CDR1 SGHTA and CDR2 FQGTGA come from the germline V gene. In DNA, the CDR3 is TGTGCCAGCAGCTTAGGGCAGGGGAACACTGAAGCTTTCTTT. Protein sequence: CASSLGQGNTEAFF.

This clone was detected only once. The rearrangement links TRBV6-2 or TRBV6-3 to TRBJ1-2; D gene ambiguous. This CDR3 comprises 16 residues. The germline gives CDR1 MNHEY, CDR2 SVGEGT. V was trimmed by 4 bases and J by 4 bases, leaving 19 bases between them. CDR3 nucleotide sequence: TGTGCCAGCAGTTCGACCGGGCGGGCCATTTCCTATGGCTACACCTTC. It specifies CASSSTGRAISYGYTF.

The chain couples TRBV4-3 to TRBJ1-3; possible D gene TRBD1, 6 bases. V was pared by 0 bases and J by 4 bases, with 13 bases between. Germline V gene data show CDR1 as LGHNA and CDR2 as YSLEER. The CDR3 consists of 16 residues. CDR3 sequence (DNA): TGCGCCAGCAGCCAAGAATCAGGGGTCGCCGGAAACACCATATATTTT. This sequence encodes CASSQESGVAGNTIYF.

The genes are TRBV1 and TRBJ2-1; the listed D gene, TRBD1, was not tested against the DNA. TRBV1 is termed a pseudogene. This CDR3 contains 12 residues. The CDR3 sequence: CTSTTWTGQEFF. The CDR3 bases are TGCACCAGCACCACCTGGACAGGGCAGGAGTTCTTC.

This sequence joins TRBV7-2 and TRBJ2-2; 7 bases line up with TRBD2. Unmatched junction bases numbered 13, after V lost 8 bases and J lost 4 bases. This CDR3 has 16 amino acids. Per the germline V gene, CDR1 is SGHTA and CDR2 is FQGNSA. The CDR3 spells CASQWVAGAVTGELFF. The DNA of the CDR3 is TGTGCCAGCCAATGGGTCGCGGGAGCGGTCACCGGGGAGCTGTTTTTT.

The chain is built from TRBV6-5 and TRBJ2-3; tentative D call: TRBD1 (6 bases). The CDR3 extends over 12 amino acids. The V end was cut by 10 bases, the J end by 7 bases, with 15 bases between. Germline lookup yields CDR1 MNHEY and CDR2 SVGAGI. The chain's CDR3 is CATTQGPNTQYF. In DNA form, the CDR3 reads TGTGCCACAACACAGGGTCCAAATACGCAGTATTTT.